This TCR beta chain was recorded in a study of cytomegalovirus exposure and HLA in healthy donors. A multiplex PCR was run with 60 Vbeta primers and 13 Jbeta primers. Data came from immunoSEQ multiplex PCR; TCRdb stores just in-frame clones and leaves some out. This table has approximately 170,000 clones, around four fifths appearing once. Trimming took off 5 bases at V and 5 bases at J, with 15 bases between the two ends. Germline CDR1 reads MDHEN; CDR2 reads SYDVKM. CDR3 size: 14 residues. The chain has TRBV28 and TRBJ2-5; the D gene is possibly TRBD2 (5 bases). The TCR comes from a boy between 2 and 10 years old in good health and CMV-seronegative. The specimen was PBMCs. In DNA form, the CDR3 reads TGTGCCAGCAGTCTAAACAGCGGACTGGAGACCCAGTACTTC. Encoded protein: CASSLNSGLETQYF.